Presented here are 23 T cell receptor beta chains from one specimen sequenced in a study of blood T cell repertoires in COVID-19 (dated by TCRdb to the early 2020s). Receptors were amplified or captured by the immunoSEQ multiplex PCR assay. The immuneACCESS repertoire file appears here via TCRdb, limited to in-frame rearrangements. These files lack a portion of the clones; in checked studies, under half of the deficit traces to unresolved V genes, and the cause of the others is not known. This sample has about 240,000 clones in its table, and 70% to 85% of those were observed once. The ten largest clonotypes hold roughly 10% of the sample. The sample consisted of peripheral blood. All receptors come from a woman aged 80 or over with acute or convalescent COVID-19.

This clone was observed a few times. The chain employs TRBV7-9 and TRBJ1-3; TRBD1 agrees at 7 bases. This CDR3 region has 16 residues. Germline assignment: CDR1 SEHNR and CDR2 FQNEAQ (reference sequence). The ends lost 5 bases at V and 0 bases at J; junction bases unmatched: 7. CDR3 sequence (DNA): TGTGCCAGCAGCCCTTCGGGACAGCTCTCTGGAAACACCATATATTTT. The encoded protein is CASSPSGQLSGNTIYF.

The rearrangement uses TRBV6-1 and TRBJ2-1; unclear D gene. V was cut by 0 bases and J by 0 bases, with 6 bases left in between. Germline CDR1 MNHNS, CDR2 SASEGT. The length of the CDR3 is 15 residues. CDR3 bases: TGTGCCAGCAGTGAAGCTAGGAGCTCCTACAATGAGCAGTTCTTC. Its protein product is CASSEARSSYNEQFF.

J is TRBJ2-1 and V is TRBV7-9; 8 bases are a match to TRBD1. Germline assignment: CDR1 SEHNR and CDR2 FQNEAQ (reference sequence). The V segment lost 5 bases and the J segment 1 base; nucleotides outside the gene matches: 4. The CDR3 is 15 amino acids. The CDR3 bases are TGTGCCAGCAGCGCTAGACAGGGGTCCTACAATGAGCAGTTCTTC. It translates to CASSARQGSYNEQFF.

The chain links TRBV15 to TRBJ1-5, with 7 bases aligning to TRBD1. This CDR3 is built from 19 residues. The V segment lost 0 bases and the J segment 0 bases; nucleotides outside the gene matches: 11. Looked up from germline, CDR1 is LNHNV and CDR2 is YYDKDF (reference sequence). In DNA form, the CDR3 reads TGTGCCACCAGCAGAGATGGGGCAGGGGGGACGAATAGCAATCAGCCCCAGCATTTT. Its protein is CATSRDGAGGTNSNQPQHF.

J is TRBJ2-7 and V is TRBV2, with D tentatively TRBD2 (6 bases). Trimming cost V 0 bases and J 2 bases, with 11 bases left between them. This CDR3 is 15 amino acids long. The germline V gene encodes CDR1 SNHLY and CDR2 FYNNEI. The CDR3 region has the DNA TGTGCCAGCAGTGAAGCAGGGCGGGGAGCCTACGAGCAGTACTTC. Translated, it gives CASSEAGRGAYEQYF. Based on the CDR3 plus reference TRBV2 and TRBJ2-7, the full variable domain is EPEVTQTPSHQVTQMGQEVILRCVPISNHLYFYWYRQILGQKVEFLVSFYNNEISEKSEIFDDQFSVERPDGSNFTLKIRSTKLEDSAMYFCASSEAGRGAYEQYFGPGTRLTVT.

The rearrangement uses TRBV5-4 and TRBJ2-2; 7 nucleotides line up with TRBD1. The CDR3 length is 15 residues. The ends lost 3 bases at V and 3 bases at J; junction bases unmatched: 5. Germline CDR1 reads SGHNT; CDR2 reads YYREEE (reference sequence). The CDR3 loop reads CASSYDRVDTGELFF. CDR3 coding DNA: TGTGCCAGCAGCTACGACAGGGTGGACACCGGGGAGCTGTTTTTT. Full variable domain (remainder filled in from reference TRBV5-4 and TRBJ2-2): ETGVTQSPTHLIKTRGQQVTLRCSSQSGHNTVSWYQQALGQGPQFIFQYYREEENGRGNFPPRFSGLQFPNYSSELNVNALELDDSALYLCASSYDRVDTGELFFGEGSRLTVL.

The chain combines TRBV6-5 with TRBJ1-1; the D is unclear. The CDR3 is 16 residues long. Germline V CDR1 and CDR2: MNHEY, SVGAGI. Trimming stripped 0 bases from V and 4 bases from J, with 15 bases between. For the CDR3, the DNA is TGTGCCAGCAGTTACTCGGTAATTCGGAGCGGCACTGAAGCTTTCTTT. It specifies CASSYSVIRSGTEAFF.

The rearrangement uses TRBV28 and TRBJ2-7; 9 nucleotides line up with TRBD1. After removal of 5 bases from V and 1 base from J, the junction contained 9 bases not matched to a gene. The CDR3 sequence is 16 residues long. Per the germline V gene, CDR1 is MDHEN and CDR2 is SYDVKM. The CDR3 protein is CASSPRDRAISYEQYF. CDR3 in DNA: TGTGCCAGCAGTCCGCGGGACAGGGCGATTTCCTACGAGCAGTACTTC.

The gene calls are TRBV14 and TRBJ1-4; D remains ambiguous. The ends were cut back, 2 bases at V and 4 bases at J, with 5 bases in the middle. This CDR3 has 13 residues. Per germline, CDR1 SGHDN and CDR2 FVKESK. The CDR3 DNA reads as TGTGCCAGCAGCCAACAGGTTAATGAAAAACTGTTTTTT. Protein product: CASSQQVNEKLFF.

DNA for the CDR3: TGTGCCAGCAGCCAAGACGTGGCAGGGCGGCGCTACACCTTC. Protein sequence: CASSQDVAGRRYTF. This sequence joins TRBV3-1 (or the pseudogene TRBV3-2) and TRBJ1-2, with a possible D match to TRBD1 (5 bases). Germline V lookup: CDR1 LGHDT, CDR2 YNNKEL (reference sequence). V lost 0 bases, J lost 9 bases, and 14 bases lay in between. The CDR3 is 14 residues long.

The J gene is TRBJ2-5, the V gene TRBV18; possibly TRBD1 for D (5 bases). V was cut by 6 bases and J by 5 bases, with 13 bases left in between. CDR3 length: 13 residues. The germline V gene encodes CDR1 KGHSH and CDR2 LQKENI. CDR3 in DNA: TGTGCCAGCTCCCCCAGGGCAACGGAGACCCAGTACTTC. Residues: CASSPRATETQYF.

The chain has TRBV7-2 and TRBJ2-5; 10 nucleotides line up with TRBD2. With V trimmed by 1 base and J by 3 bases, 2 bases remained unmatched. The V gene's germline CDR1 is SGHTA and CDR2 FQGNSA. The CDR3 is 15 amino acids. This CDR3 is CASSLGSGGEETQYF. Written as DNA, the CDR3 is TGTGCCAGCAGCTTAGGCAGCGGGGGGGAAGAGACCCAGTACTTC. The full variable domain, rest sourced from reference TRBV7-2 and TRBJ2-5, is GAGVSQSPSNKVTEKGKDVELRCDPISGHTALYWYRQSLGQGLEFLIYFQGNSAPDKSGLPSDRFSAERTGGSVSTLTIQRTQQEDSAVYLCASSLGSGGEETQYFGPGTRLLVL.

This CDR3 is CASSDPSGGGSGNQPQHF. CDR3 coding DNA: TGTGCCAGTAGTGATCCTAGTGGGGGGGGCTCTGGCAATCAGCCCCAGCATTTT. The chain couples TRBV19 to TRBJ1-5, with D possibly TRBD1 on 6 matching bases. CDR3 length: 18 amino acids. Germline V gene lookup returns CDR1 LNHDA and CDR2 SQIVND (reference sequence). Trimming left V 5 bases short and J 2 bases short, with 22 bases between. Combining the CDR3 with reference TRBV19 and TRBJ1-5 gives the whole variable domain DGGITQSPKYLFRKEGQNVTLSCEQNLNHDAMYWYRQDPGQGLRLIYYSQIVNDFQKGDIAEGYSVSREKKESFPLTVTSAQKNPTAFYLCASSDPSGGGSGNQPQHFGDGTRLSIL.

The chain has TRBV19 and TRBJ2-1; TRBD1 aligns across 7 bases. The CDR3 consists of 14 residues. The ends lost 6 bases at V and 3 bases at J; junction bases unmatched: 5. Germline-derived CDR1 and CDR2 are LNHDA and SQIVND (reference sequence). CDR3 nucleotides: TGTGCCAGTAGCCCCGGGGACAGCTACAATGAGCAGTTCTTC. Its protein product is CASSPGDSYNEQFF. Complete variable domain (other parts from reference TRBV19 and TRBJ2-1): DGGITQSPKYLFRKEGQNVTLSCEQNLNHDAMYWYRQDPGQGLRLIYYSQIVNDFQKGDIAEGYSVSREKKESFPLTVTSAQKNPTAFYLCASSPGDSYNEQFFGPGTRLTVL.

The CDR3, as DNA: TGTGCCAGCTCACCGACAACAGTCAATCAGCCCCAGCATTTT. Encoded protein: CASSPTTVNQPQHF. The chain combines TRBV18 with TRBJ1-5; D unclear. Trimming removed 3 bases at V and 3 bases at J, with 9 bases between. This CDR3 has 14 residues. CDR1 and CDR2 (germline): KGHSH, LQKENI.

This chain's CDR3 is CASSLNHRDSFTGKLFF. The CDR3 nucleotides are TGTGCCAGCAGTTTAAATCACCGGGACAGCTTTACGGGAAAACTGTTTTTT. The V gene is TRBV28, the J gene TRBJ1-4, with 7 bases lining up with TRBD1. The V segment lost 2 bases and the J segment 10 bases; nucleotides outside the gene matches: 16. CDR3 size: 17 residues. Germline V gene lookup returns CDR1 MDHEN and CDR2 SYDVKM.

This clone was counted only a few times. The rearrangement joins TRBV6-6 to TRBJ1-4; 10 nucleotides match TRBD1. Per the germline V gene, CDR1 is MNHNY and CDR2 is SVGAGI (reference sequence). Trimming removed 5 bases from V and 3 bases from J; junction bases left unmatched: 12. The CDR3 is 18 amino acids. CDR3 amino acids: CASSPSKTGGLANEKLFF. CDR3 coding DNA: TGTGCCAGCAGTCCCAGTAAGACAGGGGGCCTGGCTAATGAAAAACTGTTTTTT.

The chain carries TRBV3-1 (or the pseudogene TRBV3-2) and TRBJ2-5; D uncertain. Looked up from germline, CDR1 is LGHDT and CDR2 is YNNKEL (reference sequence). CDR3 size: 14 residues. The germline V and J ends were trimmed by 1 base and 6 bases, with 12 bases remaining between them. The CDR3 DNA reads TGTGCCAGCAGCCAAGTGCAGTTTCGTCAGACCCAGTACTTC. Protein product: CASSQVQFRQTQYF.

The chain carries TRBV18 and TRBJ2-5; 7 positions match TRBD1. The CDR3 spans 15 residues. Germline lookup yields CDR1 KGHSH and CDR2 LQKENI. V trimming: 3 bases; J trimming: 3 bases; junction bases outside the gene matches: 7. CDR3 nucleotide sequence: TGTGCCAGCTCACCCTTTACAGGGGTCGAAGAGACCCAGTACTTC. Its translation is CASSPFTGVEETQYF.

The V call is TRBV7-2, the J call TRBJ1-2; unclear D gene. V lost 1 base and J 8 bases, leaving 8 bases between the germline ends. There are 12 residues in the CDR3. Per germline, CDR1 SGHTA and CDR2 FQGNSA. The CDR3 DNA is TGTGCCAGCAGCTTAGATGTAGTGGGCTACACCTTC. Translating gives CASSLDVVGYTF.

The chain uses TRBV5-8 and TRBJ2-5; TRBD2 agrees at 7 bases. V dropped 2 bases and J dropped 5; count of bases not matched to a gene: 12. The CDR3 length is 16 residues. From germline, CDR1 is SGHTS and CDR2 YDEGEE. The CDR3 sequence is CASSFDGGSVFETQYF. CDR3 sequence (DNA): TGTGCCAGCAGCTTTGACGGGGGGTCGGTGTTCGAGACCCAGTACTTC.

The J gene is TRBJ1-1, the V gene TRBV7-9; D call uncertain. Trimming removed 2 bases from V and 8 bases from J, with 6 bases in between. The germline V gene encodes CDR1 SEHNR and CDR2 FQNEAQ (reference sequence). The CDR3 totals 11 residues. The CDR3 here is CASSLYQEAFF. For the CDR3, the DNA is TGTGCCAGCAGCTTATACCAGGAAGCTTTCTTT. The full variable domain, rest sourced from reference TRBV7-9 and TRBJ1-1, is DTGVSQNPRHKITKRGQNVTFRCDPISEHNRLYWYRQTLGQGPEFLTYFQNEAQLEKSRLLSDRFSAERPKGSFSTLEIQRTEQGDSAMYLCASSLYQEAFFGQGTRLTVV.

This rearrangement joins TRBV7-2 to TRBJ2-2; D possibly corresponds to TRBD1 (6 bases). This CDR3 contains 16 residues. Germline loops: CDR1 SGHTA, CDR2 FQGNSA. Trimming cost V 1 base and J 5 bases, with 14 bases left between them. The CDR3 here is CASSLDRTVVTGELFF. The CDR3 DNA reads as TGTGCCAGCAGCTTAGATAGGACAGTTGTAACCGGGGAGCTGTTTTTT.